Below, 12 T cell receptor beta chains from the same sample are listed, as sequenced in a study of blood T cell repertoires in COVID-19. Method: immunoSEQ multiplex PCR; TCRdb's copy keeps in-frame clones and lacks some. The sample carries about 240,000 clones, roughly 80% recorded once. The source material was PBMCs or T cells enriched from blood (not recorded which). These TCRs come from a woman aged 40 to 50 who had been exposed to COVID-19.

The genes are TRBV28 and TRBJ2-5; 11 nucleotides align to TRBD2. The CDR3 covers 15 residues. Germline CDR1 reads MDHEN; CDR2 reads SYDVKM. J lost 4 bases, V lost 4 bases, and 5 bases had no gene match. Here the CDR3 reads CASSSLAGGAETQYF. The CDR3 DNA reads as TGTGCCAGCAGTTCTCTAGCGGGGGGCGCAGAGACCCAGTACTTC.

The chain recombines TRBV5-1 with TRBJ1-2, with D perhaps matching TRBD1 (6 bases). The V end was cut by 1 base, the J end by 8 bases, with 18 bases between. CDR1 is SGHRS, CDR2 YFSETQ, per germline. The length of the CDR3 is 15 residues. The CDR3 DNA reads TGCGCCAGCAGCTTGACAACAGGGCCCGAGCGGGGCTACACCTTC. This translates into CASSLTTGPERGYTF.

J is TRBJ2-5 and V is TRBV18; the D gene is possibly TRBD2 (5 bases). The CDR3 has 15 residues. Per the germline V gene, CDR1 is KGHSH and CDR2 is LQKENI. With 3 bases removed from V and 1 base from J, the gap between germline ends came to 12 bases. Here the CDR3 DNA reads TGTGCCAGCTCACCCCGAGGACGGGGCCAAGAGACCCAGTACTTC. Translating it yields CASSPRGRGQETQYF.

V and J are TRBV6-6 and TRBJ2-2; tentative D call: TRBD2 (6 bases). The germline V gene has CDR1 MNHNY and CDR2 SVGAGI (reference sequence). The V gene lost 7 bases and the J gene lost 4 bases, with 16 bases spanning the gap. CDR3 length equals 15 residues. Written as DNA, the CDR3 is TGTGCCAGCATTCCAATCGCGACTAGCACCGGGGAGCTGTTTTTT. Encoded protein: CASIPIATSTGELFF.

The J gene is TRBJ1-5, the V gene TRBV5-1; D is perhaps TRBD1 (6 bases). With 0 bases removed from V and 5 bases from J, the gap between germline ends came to 12 bases. Looked up from germline, CDR1 is SGHRS and CDR2 is YFSETQ. The CDR3 length is 15 residues. This chain's CDR3 is CASSLGGAGDQPQHF. The DNA for the CDR3 is TGCGCCAGCAGCTTGGGGGGCGCAGGGGATCAGCCCCAGCATTTT.

This clone has more than one count but fewer than ten. This sequence joins TRBV19 and TRBJ1-2; D is possibly TRBD1 (5 bases). The length of the CDR3 is 17 residues. V lost 4 bases and J lost 1, with 19 bases in between. CDR1 is LNHDA and CDR2 is SQIVND in the germline V gene (reference sequence). CDR3 nucleotide sequence: TGTGCCAGTAGTAGGCAACCGGGACTGTCCCTTAACTATGGCTACACCTTC. It specifies CASSRQPGLSLNYGYTF.

This clone was counted once. The chain is built from TRBV3-1 (or the pseudogene TRBV3-2) and TRBJ1-2; D might be TRBD1 (5 bases). This CDR3 comprises 14 residues. V was shortened by 4 bases and J by 6 bases, with 15 bases between the two germline ends. CDR1 LGHDT and CDR2 YNNKEL come from the germline V gene (reference sequence). CDR3 bases: TGTGCCAGCAGCCTTCCAGGAGGGGCCAATGGCTACACCTTC. It yields the protein CASSLPGGANGYTF.

CDR3 DNA sequence: TGTGCCAGCATGGCACAGGGATTCACTAACTATGGCTACACCTTC. It yields the protein CASMAQGFTNYGYTF. This chain connects TRBV28 to TRBJ1-2, with a tentative D call TRBD1 (6 bases). Germline-derived CDR1 and CDR2 are MDHEN and SYDVKM. The CDR3 has 15 residues. Trimming stripped 7 bases from V and 0 bases from J, with 15 bases between.

V and J are TRBV7-9 and TRBJ1-4, with D tentatively TRBD1 (5 bases). This CDR3 spans 14 amino acids. The V gene lost 4 bases and the J gene lost 8 bases, with 14 bases spanning the gap. CDR1 is SEHNR and CDR2 is FQNEAQ in the germline V gene (reference sequence). CDR3 loop: CASSWGRELEKLFF. The CDR3 DNA sequence: TGTGCCAGCAGCTGGGGCAGAGAGCTGGAAAAACTGTTTTTT.

The chain combines TRBV6-2 or TRBV6-3 with TRBJ1-1; D gene ambiguous. V was clipped by 6 bases and J by 3 bases, with 11 bases between them. This CDR3 contains 13 residues. From germline, CDR1 is MNHEY and CDR2 SVGEGT. The CDR3 region is CASSDHRDTEAFF. The CDR3 nucleotides are TGTGCCAGCAGCGATCACCGGGACACTGAAGCTTTCTTT.

The chain employs TRBV19 and TRBJ2-2; D remains ambiguous. CDR1 is LNHDA, CDR2 SQIVND, per germline (reference sequence). CDR3 size: 12 residues. V lost 3 bases, J lost 8 bases, and 7 bases lay in between. The CDR3 spells CASSIDRGELFF. Here the CDR3 DNA reads TGTGCCAGTAGTATTGATAGAGGGGAGCTGTTTTTT. Combining the CDR3 with reference TRBV19 and TRBJ2-2 gives the whole variable domain DGGITQSPKYLFRKEGQNVTLSCEQNLNHDAMYWYRQDPGQGLRLIYYSQIVNDFQKGDIAEGYSVSREKKESFPLTVTSAQKNPTAFYLCASSIDRGELFFGEGSRLTVL.

The gene calls are TRBV7-2 and TRBJ1-5; a possible D gene is TRBD1 (6 bases). The CDR3 is made up of 15 amino acids. The V end lost 2 bases, the J end lost 6 bases, and 14 bases lay between the germline ends. From germline, CDR1 is SGHTA and CDR2 FQGNSA. This CDR3 is CASSLIGGKGQPQHF. The CDR3 DNA reads as TGTGCCAGCAGCTTAATTGGGGGCAAGGGTCAGCCCCAGCATTTT.